The clone carrying this T cell receptor beta chain was found many times. The sample comes from a study of early T cells in non-severe SARS-CoV-2 infection. Study-wide context: Whole-blood bulk RNA, unsorted, was sequenced, and chains were unpaired.

CDR3 length: 17 residues. The ends were cut back, 1 base at V and 3 bases at J, with 13 bases in the middle. Germline CDR1 and CDR2: MNHNS and SASEGT. Individual cDNA molecules were tagged with unique molecular identifiers. TCRdb called the 5' RACE reads again in MiXCR, with one record for every CDR3 protein. The sample gives under 70,000 distinct CDR3 sequences, around 14% of which show up once; approximately 9.4% is in the top ten. The TCR comes from an adult who was a healthcare worker with PCR-confirmed SARS-CoV-2 infection or an uninfected control (not recorded which). The chain recombines TRBV6-1 with TRBJ2-6; D gene uncertain. The specimen comprised whole blood, sampled at baseline. The CDR3 is CASSEVAAPFGANVLTF. The CDR3 DNA is TGTGCCAGCAGTGAAGTTGCGGCCCCCTTTGGGGCCAACGTCCTGACTTTC.